These 8 T cell receptor beta chains were all obtained from the same sample, sequenced in a study of T cells expressing NK-cell markers (dated by TCRdb to 2018 to 2020). Library generation was performed with 5' RACE. The listed sequencing device is Illumina HiSeq 2000. TCRdb reprocessed the public reads and reports one entry per CDR3 protein sequence, without DNA. The table held for this sample gives under 600,000 distinct CDR3 sequences. Of the sample, about 1.5% is held by the ten largest clones. Sequencing was carried out using blood T cells: a sorted CD56 or NKG2C T cell subset, CD4+ or CD8+ T cells, or bulk PBMC T cells (not recorded which). The source of these receptors is a woman aged 45-59 years in good health. Donor details come from another sample of the same person, matched by shared clones.

The rearrangement links TRBV18 to TRBJ2-5. The germline CDR1 and CDR2 sequences are KGHSH and LQKENI. The CDR3 contains 15 residues. The CDR3 reads CASSPRHSMKETQYF.

This chain uses TRBV13 with TRBJ2-3; TCRdb's D gene call, TRBD2, goes unchecked for lack of DNA. Looked up from germline, CDR1 is PRHDT and CDR2 is FYEKMQ (reference sequence). The CDR3 has 12 residues. CDR3 sequence reads: CASSSTSGRQYF.

V gene TRBV5-1 combines with J gene TRBJ2-7; lacking DNA, the TRBD2 call made by TCRdb goes unchecked. The CDR3 is 16 residues long. The germline CDR1 and CDR2 sequences are SGHRS and YFSETQ. CDR3 in amino acids: CASSQLAGGKSYEQYF.

This chain connects TRBV25-1 to TRBJ1-1; with no DNA, the TCRdb D assignment of TRBD1 cannot be verified. In germline, CDR1 is MGHDK, CDR2 SYGVNS. This CDR3 contains 15 residues. CDR3: CASSDYREANTEAFF.

The chain has TRBV7-6 and TRBJ2-7. CDR1 is SGHVS, CDR2 FNYEAQ, per germline. The CDR3 consists of 14 residues. CDR3 amino acids: CASSLGVGAHEQYF.

CDR3 amino acids: CASSLERNLLAVGELFF. The chain carries TRBV5-1 and TRBJ2-2; TCRdb returns TRBD2, unconfirmable since there is no DNA. CDR3 length: 17 residues. Looked up from germline, CDR1 is SGHRS and CDR2 is YFSETQ.

The rearrangement joins TRBV6-5 to TRBJ2-1; without DNA, the TCRdb call of TRBD1 cannot be checked. The CDR3 contains 16 residues. Germline V gives CDR1 MNHEY, CDR2 SVGAGI. The CDR3 sequence is CASSYSPGQVHNEQFF.

The chain links TRBV5-1 to TRBJ1-4. CDR1 SGHRS and CDR2 YFSETQ come from the germline V gene. The CDR3 runs to 15 residues. CDR3 loop: CASSLAAAENEKLFF. Full variable domain (outside the CDR3, taken from reference TRBV5-1 and TRBJ1-4): KAGVTQTPRYLIKTRGQQVTLSCSPISGHRSVSWYQQTPGQGLQFLFEYFSETQRNKGNFPGRFSGRQFSNSRSEMNVSTLELGDSALYLCASSLAAAENEKLFFGSGTQLSVL.